The clone carrying this TCR beta chain has only a few counts. The data originate from a study of T cells after yellow fever vaccination. TCRdb re-called the 5' RACE reads with MiXCR, one entry per CDR3 protein. The sample shows about 74,000 distinct CDR3 sequences, approximately 7% of them seen only once. This receptor was obtained from a man younger than 35 who received the YFV17D yellow fever vaccine. Specimen: CD8+ T cells sorted from PBMCs, collected 5 days after the first yellow fever vaccination.

CDR3: CAYYRGRDDYGYTF. CDR3 bases: TGTGCCTACTACAGGGGGCGCGACGACTATGGCTACACCTTC. This rearrangement joins TRBV30 to TRBJ1-2; TRBD1 matches 9 bases. The V segment lost 7 bases and the J segment 3 bases; nucleotides outside the gene matches: 9. The CDR3 sequence is 14 residues long. Looked up from germline, CDR1 is GTSNPN and CDR2 is SVGIG (reference sequence).